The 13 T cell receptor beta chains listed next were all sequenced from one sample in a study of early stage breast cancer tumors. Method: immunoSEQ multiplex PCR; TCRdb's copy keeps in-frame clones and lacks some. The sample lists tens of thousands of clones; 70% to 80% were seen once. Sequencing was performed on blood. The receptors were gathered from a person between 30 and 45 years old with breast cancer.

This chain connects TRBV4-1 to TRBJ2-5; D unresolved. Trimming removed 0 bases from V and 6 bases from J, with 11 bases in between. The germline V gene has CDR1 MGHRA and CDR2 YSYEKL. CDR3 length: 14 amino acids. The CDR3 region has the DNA TGCGCCAGCAGCCAAGATCCGGTTCAAAAGACCCAGTACTTC. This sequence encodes CASSQDPVQKTQYF.

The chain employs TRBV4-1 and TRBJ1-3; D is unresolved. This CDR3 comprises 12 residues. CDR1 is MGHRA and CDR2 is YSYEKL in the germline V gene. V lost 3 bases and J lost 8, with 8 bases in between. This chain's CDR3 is CASSHEAHTIYF. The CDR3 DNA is TGCGCCAGCAGCCACGAGGCGCACACCATATATTTT.

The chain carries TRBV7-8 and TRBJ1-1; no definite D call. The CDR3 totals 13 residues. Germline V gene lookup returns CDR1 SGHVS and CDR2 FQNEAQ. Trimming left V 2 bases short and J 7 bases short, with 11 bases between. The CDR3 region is CASSLSRVDEAFF. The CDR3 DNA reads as TGTGCCAGCAGCTTATCTCGTGTGGATGAAGCTTTCTTT.

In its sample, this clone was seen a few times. In nucleotides, the CDR3 is TGCAGCGTTGGGAGCCAGACAGGGAACACTGAAGCTTTCTTT. This sequence encodes CSVGSQTGNTEAFF. The chain employs TRBV29-1 and TRBJ1-1, with a tentative D call TRBD1 (6 bases). With 4 bases removed from V and 1 base from J, the gap between germline ends came to 13 bases. This CDR3 contains 14 residues. Germline CDR1 and CDR2: SQVTM and ANQGSEA.

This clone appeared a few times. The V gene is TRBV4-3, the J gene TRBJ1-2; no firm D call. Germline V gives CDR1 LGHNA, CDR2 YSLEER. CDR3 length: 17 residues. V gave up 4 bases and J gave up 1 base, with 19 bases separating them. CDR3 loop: CASSPQAAGYGNYGYTF. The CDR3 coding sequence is TGCGCCAGCAGCCCTCAAGCAGCCGGTTACGGTAACTATGGCTACACCTTC.

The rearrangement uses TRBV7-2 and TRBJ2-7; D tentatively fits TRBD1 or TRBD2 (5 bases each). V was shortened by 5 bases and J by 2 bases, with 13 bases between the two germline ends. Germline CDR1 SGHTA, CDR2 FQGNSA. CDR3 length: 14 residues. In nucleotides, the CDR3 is TGTGCCAGCAGCCGTGAGGGGCTAACCTACGAGCAGTACTTC. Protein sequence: CASSREGLTYEQYF.

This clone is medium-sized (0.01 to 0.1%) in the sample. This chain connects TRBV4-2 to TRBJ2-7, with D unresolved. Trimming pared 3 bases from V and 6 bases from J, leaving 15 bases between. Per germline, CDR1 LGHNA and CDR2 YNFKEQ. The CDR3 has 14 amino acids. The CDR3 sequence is CASSQGWSDGEQYF. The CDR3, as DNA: TGTGCCAGCAGCCAGGGGTGGAGTGACGGCGAGCAGTACTTC.

The CDR3: CASSESTGVYGYTF. CDR3 bases: TGTGCCAGCAGTGAATCGACAGGGGTCTATGGCTACACCTTC. The rearrangement links TRBV6-1 to TRBJ1-2; 8 nucleotides line up with TRBD1. This CDR3 region has 14 residues. CDR1 and CDR2 from the germline V gene are MNHNS and SASEGT. Unmatched junction bases numbered 3, after V lost 2 bases and J lost 4 bases.

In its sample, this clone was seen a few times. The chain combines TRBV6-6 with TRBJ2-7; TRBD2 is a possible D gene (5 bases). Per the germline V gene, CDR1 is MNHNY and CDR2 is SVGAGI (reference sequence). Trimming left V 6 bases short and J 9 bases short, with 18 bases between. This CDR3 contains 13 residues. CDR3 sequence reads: CASRSDLASVQYF. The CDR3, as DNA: TGTGCCAGCAGATCGGACTTGGCCTCTGTGCAGTACTTC.

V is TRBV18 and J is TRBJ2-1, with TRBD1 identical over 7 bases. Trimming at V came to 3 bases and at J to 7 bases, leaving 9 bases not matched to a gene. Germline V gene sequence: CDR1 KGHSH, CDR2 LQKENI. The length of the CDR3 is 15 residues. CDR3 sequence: CASSPPGTRGNEQFF. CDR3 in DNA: TGTGCCAGCTCACCTCCCGGGACCAGGGGGAATGAGCAGTTCTTC.

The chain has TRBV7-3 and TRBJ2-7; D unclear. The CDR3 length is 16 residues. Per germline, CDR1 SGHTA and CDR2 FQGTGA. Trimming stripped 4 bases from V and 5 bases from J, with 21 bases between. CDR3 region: CASSSSMETAPHEQYF. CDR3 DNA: TGTGCCAGCAGCTCCAGCATGGAAACGGCGCCGCACGAGCAGTACTTC.

As DNA, the CDR3 is TGTGCCAGCAGTGACTCTGAGGGTGGGAGCTATGGCTACACCTTC. It specifies CASSDSEGGSYGYTF. The rearrangement links TRBV6-4 to TRBJ1-2; D call uncertain. CDR3 size: 15 residues. Trimming removed 0 bases from V and 4 bases from J, with 12 bases in between. Germline V gene sequence: CDR1 MRHNA, CDR2 SNTAGT.

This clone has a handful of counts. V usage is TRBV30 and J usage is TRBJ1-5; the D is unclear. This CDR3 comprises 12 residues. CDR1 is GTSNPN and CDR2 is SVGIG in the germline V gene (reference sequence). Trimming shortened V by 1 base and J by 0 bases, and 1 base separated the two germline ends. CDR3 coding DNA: TGTGCCTGGAGTGATAGCAATCAGCCCCAGCATTTT. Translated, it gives CAWSDSNQPQHF.